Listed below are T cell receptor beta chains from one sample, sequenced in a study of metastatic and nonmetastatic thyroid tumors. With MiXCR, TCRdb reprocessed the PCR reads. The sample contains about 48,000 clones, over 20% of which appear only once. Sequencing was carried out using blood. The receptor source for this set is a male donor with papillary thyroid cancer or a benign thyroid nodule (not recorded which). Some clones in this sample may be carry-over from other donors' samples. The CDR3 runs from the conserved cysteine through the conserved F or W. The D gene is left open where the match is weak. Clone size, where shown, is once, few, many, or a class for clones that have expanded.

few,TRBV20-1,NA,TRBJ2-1,CSARVTGAFHNEQFF,TGCAGTGCTAGAGTTACGGGAGCCTTCCACAATGAGCAGTTCTTC
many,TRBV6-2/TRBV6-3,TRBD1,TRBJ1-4,CASSYIGQGPTNEKLFF,TGTGCCAGCAGTTACATCGGACAGGGGCCAACTAATGAAAAACTGTTTTTT
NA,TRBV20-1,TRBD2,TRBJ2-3,CSAEPSGEIPDTQYF,TGCAGTGCAGAGCCCAGCGGGGAGATACCAGATACGCAGTATTTT
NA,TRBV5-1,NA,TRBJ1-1,CASSLQENTEAFF,TGCGCCAGCAGCCTACAGGAGAACACTGAAGCTTTCTTT
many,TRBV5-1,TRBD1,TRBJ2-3,CASRYRGSTDTQYF,TGCGCCAGCCGTTACAGGGGAAGCACAGATACGCAGTATTTT
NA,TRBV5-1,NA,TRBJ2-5,CASSLGGHLVQETQYF,TGCGCCAGCAGCCTTGGCGGCCACCTCGTGCAAGAGACCCAGTACTTC
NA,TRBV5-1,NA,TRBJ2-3,CASSSVLPSTDTQYF,TGCGCCAGCAGCTCGGTTCTCCCTAGCACAGATACGCAGTATTTT
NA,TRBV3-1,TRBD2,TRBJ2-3,CASSQGGGLAGATDTQYF,TGTGCCAGCAGCCAAGGGGGAGGACTAGCGGGAGCGACAGATACGCAGTATTTT
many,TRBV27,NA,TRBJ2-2,CASRGLQVSTGELFF,TGTGCCAGCAGGGGACTCCAAGTCTCCACCGGGGAGCTGTTTTTT
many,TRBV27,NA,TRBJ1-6,CASSLWGPDSPLHF,TGTGCCAGCAGTTTGTGGGGGCCTGATTCACCCCTCCACTTT
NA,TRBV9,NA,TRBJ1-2,CASSGDPTASSNYGYTF,TGTGCCAGCAGCGGAGACCCGACGGCATCTTCTAACTATGGCTACACCTTC
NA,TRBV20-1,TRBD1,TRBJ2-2,CSVTGTANTGELFF,TGCAGTGTTACCGGGACAGCGAACACCGGGGAGCTGTTTTTT
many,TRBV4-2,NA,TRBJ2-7,CASSLSSDYEQYF,TGTGCCAGCAGCCTAAGCTCCGACTACGAGCAGTACTTC
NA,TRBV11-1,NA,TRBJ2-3,CASSQYWGRSGDTQYF,TGTGCCAGCAGCCAGTACTGGGGCCGGAGTGGCGATACGCAGTATTTT
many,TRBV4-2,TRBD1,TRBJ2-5,CASSPLTGVSRVGPETQYF,TGTGCCAGCAGCCCACTAACAGGGGTATCTAGAGTCGGACCAGAGACCCAGTACTTC
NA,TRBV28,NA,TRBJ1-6,CASSIRSGGNNPPLHF,TGTGCCAGCAGCATCCGCTCAGGAGGAAATAATCCACCCCTCCACTTT
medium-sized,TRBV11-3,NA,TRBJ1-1,CASSWAGVSTEAFF,TGTGCCAGCAGCTGGGCAGGGGTAAGCACTGAAGCTTTCTTT
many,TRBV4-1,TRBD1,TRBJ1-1,CASSFEGAGNTEAFF,TGCGCCAGCAGCTTTGAGGGGGCCGGGAACACTGAAGCTTTCTTT
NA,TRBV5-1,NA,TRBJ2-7,CASSLGGSSYEQYF,TGCGCCAGCAGCTTAGGCGGCAGCTCCTACGAGCAGTACTTC
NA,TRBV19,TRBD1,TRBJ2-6,CASSPGQGAGANVLTF,TGCGCCAGTAGCCCGGGACAGGGGGCTGGGGCCAACGTCCTGACTTTC
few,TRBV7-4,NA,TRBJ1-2,CASSLRGSPFWGYTF,TGTGCCAGCAGCTTAAGGGGCTCCCCTTTCTGGGGCTACACCTTC
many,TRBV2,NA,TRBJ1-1,CASTVDSLSTEAFF,TGTGCCAGCACTGTAGACAGCCTCAGCACTGAAGCTTTCTTT
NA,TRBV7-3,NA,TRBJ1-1,CASSLTGTADTEAFF,TGTGCCAGCAGCTTAACGGGGACGGCAGACACTGAAGCTTTCTTT
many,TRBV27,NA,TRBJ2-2,CASRPTGFFTGELFF,TGTGCCAGCAGGCCGACAGGATTCTTCACCGGGGAGCTGTTTTTT
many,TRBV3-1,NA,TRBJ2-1,CASSQDGARGYNEQFF,TGTGCCAGCAGCCAAGATGGGGCCAGGGGCTACAATGAGCAGTTCTTC
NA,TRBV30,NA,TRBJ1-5,CAWSVGYGVAQHF,TGTGCCTGGAGTGTCGGATACGGGGTGGCCCAGCATTTT
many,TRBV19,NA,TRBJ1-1,CASRPGTNVGEAFF,TGTGCCAGTAGACCCGGGACAAACGTAGGTGAAGCTTTCTTT
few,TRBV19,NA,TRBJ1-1,CASSVGAGMNTEAFF,TGTGCCAGTAGTGTCGGGGCTGGGATGAACACTGAAGCTTTCTTT
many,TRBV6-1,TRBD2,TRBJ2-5,CASSPGGRETQYF,TGTGCCAGCAGCCCGGGGGGGAGGGAGACCCAGTACTTC
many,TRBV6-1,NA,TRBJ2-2,CASRVDMTNTGELFF,TGTGCCAGCAGAGTAGACATGACGAACACCGGGGAGCTGTTTTTT
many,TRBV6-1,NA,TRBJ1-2,CASSPDGNYGYTF,TGTGCCAGCAGTCCGGACGGGAACTATGGCTACACCTTC
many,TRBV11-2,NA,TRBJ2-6,CASSVQGFGGANVLTF,TGTGCCAGCAGCGTACAGGGTTTCGGTGGGGCCAACGTCCTGACTTTC
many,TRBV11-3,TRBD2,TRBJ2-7,CASRRAGAGSEQYF,TGTGCCAGCAGACGAGCGGGGGCGGGGTCCGAGCAGTACTTC
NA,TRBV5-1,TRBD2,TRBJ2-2,CASRSTSGSGTGELFF,TGCGCCAGCAGGTCTACTAGCGGGAGCGGGACCGGGGAGCTGTTTTTT
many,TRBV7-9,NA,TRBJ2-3,CASSVTGPTDTQYF,TGTGCCAGCAGCGTGACGGGTCCCACAGATACGCAGTATTTT
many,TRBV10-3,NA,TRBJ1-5,CAISESTDPRPQHF,TGTGCCATCAGTGAGTCGACGGACCCGCGGCCCCAGCATTTT
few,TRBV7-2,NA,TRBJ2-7,CASSLTAYEQYF,TGTGCCAGCAGCTTAACTGCCTACGAGCAGTACTTC
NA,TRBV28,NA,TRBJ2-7,CASTTPGRTAYEQYF,TGTGCCAGCACTACTCCAGGCAGGACAGCTTACGAGCAGTACTTC
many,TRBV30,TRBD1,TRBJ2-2,CAWQGAGGELFF,TGTGCCTGGCAGGGGGCTGGCGGGGAGCTGTTTTTT
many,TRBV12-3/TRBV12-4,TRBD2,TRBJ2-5,CASSFLRGGETQYF,TGTGCCAGCAGTTTCCTGCGGGGGGGGGAGACCCAGTACTTC
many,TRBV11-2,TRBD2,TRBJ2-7,CASSSRTSGPPYEQYF,TGTGCCAGCAGCTCCAGGACTAGCGGGCCCCCCTACGAGCAGTACTTC
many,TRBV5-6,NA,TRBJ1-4,CASSPGVGPNEKLFF,TGTGCCAGCAGCCCCGGAGTCGGGCCTAATGAAAAACTGTTTTTT
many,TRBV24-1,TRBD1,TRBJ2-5,CATSDTGTGLETQYF,TGTGCCACCAGTGACACCGGGACAGGGTTAGAGACCCAGTACTTC
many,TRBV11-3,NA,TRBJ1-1,CASSFETNTEAFF,TGTGCCAGCAGCTTCGAGACGAACACTGAAGCTTTCTTT
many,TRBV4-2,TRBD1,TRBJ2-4,CASSQEGQGGTSAKNIQYF,TGTGCCAGCAGCCAAGAAGGACAGGGGGGGACCTCAGCCAAAAACATTCAGTACTTC
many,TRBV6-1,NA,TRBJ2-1,CASSSGVGGGNEQFF,TGTGCCAGCAGTTCCGGGGTTGGAGGGGGCAATGAGCAGTTCTTC